This entry describes one T cell receptor beta chain. Its target antigen remains unknown. One base away there is no much larger clone; base qualities are not given. TCR CDR3 regions were amplified from genomic DNA by multiplex PCR using the deep immunoSEQ assay. Extracted genomic DNA from each cell subset was spread evenly across all wells of several immunoSEQ 96-well plates, with each plate serving as a replicate. Each replicate PCR for sorted subsets received about 210 ng genomic DNA, equal to 28,000 or so T cell genomes. The purified libraries were quantified using a Qubit 3.0 fluorometer, sized with a Bioanalyzer 2100, and then quantified again using the KAPA Library Quantification kit. Each immunoSEQ 96-well plate was sequenced on its own single-read 150-cycle Illumina NextSeq 550 flow cell. On the authors' methods: Because the immunoSEQ output held only junctional sequences and lacked quality scores, the filtering could not match the filtering applied to full-length reads. Sequences were annotated with PyIR, a Python wrapper for IgBLAST v1.9, using IMGT germline references to assign V/J genes and CDR3. Any read was removed if the V/J assignment was weak (E-value above 1e-6), the CDR3 was missing, or the read contained stop codons, out-of-frame junctions, or ambiguous translated residues. A V3J clonotype was defined by an identical inferred V gene, J gene, and CDR3 amino acid sequence. Percentage overlap between repertoires was calculated by dividing the number of shared unique clonotypes by the size of the smaller repertoire. RTK rarefaction, the Chao1 estimator, and Recon v2.1 estimates of unobserved clonotypes were used to assess repertoire richness. Generation probabilities were computed with OLGA for all TCRbeta clonotypes obtained by the gDNA method from a few donors. In TCRdb, the immuneACCESS table is reduced to in-frame sequences with V and J assigned. These tables do not hold every clone; where another copy was compared, an unresolved V gene accounts for under half, and the others remain unexplained. V, J and clone size derive from that table, while D and trimming were established from the DNA sequence. In all, the sample holds hundreds of thousands of clones, and roughly 96% of those were seen once. Around 0.12% of the sample goes to the ten largest clones.

CD8 naive samples were obtained by positive selection for CCR7 among CD45RO-negative cells, yielding a CD45RA+CCR7+ population from which TemRA cells were excluded. The donors were healthy, HIV-negative adults with no recently reported acute infections or vaccinations. Every donor was a Caucasian adult living in Nashville, Tennessee, USA. Blood was obtained by leukapheresis, after which PBMCs were separated by Ficoll-Histopaque density gradient centrifugation and cryopreserved in liquid nitrogen vapor phase. Analytical flow cytometry was used to check the purity and quantity of each magnetically sorted T cell population. From each sorted fraction, genomic DNA was isolated and quantified by UV absorbance on a Nanodrop 2000c. The record originates from a study of shared clonotypes between healthy human individuals (dated by TCRdb to about 2020). For the wider study: The cohort included three men and a couple of women between 18 and 49 years of age. Per donor, three plates each were used for CD4 naive and CD4 memory, two for CD8 naive, and one for CD8 memory. To estimate repertoire size and how much clonotype sharing occurs between individuals, the study deeply sequenced the blood TCR repertoires of roughly 5 healthy adults. To increase sequencing depth and limit assay-specific biases, TCR repertoire library preparation and sequencing were carried out by different laboratories using diverse techniques. Leukapheresis yielded between about 0.85 and 10 billion PBMCs per donor.

Relative to germline, V is missing 4 bases and J is missing 1 base, with 7 bases of the junction outside any gene match. Measured from the cysteine to the phenylalanine, the CDR3 is 16 residues long. Here the CDR3 DNA is all that survives: 48 bases in frame from base 1. The germline V gene encodes CDR1 SGHNT and CDR2 YYREEE (reference sequence). The study at large found these results: Pairwise subsampling indicated that sequencing depth was expected to affect the degree of clonotype sharing among donors. Sharing across four donors was observed for around 5% of naive CD4, about 4% of naive CD8, 2.3% of memory CD4, and less than 0.45% of memory CD8 clonotypes. Naive subsets generally had larger estimated clonotype richness than memory subsets did. The small number of donors limited the genetic and exposure-history diversity represented. Higher generation probabilities were observed for clonotypes shared by all four sorted-subset donors than for non-shared clonotypes. Even with the large sequencing depth, rarefaction of the sorted-subset datasets indicated that sequencing was incomplete. Sampling was restricted to blood, and TCR repertoires in tissue are likely to differ from TCR repertoires in blood.

This receptor chain uses TRBV5-4 and TRBJ2-5, and 10 junction bases match TRBD2. Sequences were obtained from naive CD8+ T cells sorted from blood. Reading the label with the study, this specimen's cell subset or site is: CD45RA+CCR7+. This receptor was taken from a woman aged 30 to 39 in good health. The DNA reads TGTGCCAGCAGCGGAGGACTAGCGGATATCCAAGAGACCCAGTACTTC. It translates to CASSGGLADIQETQYF.